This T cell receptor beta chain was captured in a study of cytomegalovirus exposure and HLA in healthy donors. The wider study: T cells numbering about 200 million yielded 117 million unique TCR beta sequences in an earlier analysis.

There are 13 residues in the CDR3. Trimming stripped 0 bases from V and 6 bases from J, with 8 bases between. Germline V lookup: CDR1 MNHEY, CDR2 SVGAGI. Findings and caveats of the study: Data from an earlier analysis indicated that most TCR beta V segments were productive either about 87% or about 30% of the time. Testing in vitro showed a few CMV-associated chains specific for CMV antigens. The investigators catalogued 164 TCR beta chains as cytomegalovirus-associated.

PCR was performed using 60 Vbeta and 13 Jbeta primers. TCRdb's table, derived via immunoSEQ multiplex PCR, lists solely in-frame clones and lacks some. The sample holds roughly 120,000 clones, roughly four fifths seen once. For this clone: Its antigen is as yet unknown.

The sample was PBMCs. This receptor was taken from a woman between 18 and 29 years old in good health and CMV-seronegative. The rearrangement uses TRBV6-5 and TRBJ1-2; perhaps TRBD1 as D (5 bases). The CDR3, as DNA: TGTGCCAGCAGTTACTCGACAGCCCATGGCTACACCTTC. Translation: CASSYSTAHGYTF.